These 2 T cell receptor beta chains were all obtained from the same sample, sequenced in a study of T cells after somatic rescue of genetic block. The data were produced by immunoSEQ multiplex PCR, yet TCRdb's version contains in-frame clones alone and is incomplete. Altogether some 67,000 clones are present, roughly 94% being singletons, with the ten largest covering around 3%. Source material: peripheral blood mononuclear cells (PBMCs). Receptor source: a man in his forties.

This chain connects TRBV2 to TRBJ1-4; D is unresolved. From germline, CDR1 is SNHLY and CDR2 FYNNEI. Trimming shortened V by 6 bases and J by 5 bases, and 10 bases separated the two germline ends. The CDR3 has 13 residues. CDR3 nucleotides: TGTGCCAGCAGACAGCGCATCAATGAAAAACTGTTTTTT. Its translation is CASRQRINEKLFF.

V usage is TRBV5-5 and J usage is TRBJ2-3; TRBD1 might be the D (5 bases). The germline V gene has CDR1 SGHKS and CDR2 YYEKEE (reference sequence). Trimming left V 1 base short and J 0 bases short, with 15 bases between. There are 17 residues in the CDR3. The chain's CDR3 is CASSLPGPLASTDTQYF. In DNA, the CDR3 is TGTGCCAGCAGCTTGCCAGGGCCTCTGGCTAGCACAGATACGCAGTATTTT.